This TCR beta chain is drawn from a study of T cell changes during pregnancy in multiple sclerosis. Trimming shortened V by 4 bases and J by 4 bases, and 23 bases separated the two germline ends. The germline CDR1 and CDR2 sequences are LNHDA and SQIVND (reference sequence). CDR3 size: 18 residues. Profiled with immunoSEQ multiplex PCR; TCRdb holds only in-frame clones, not every one. The data show 34,000 or so clones, with under 90% seen just once and around 4.1% held by the top ten. V usage is TRBV19 and J usage is TRBJ1-3; D perhaps matches TRBD1 (6 bases). Here the sequenced sample was CD8+ T cells from peripheral blood mononuclear cells, taken after pregnancy. This receptor was identified in a female donor with multiple sclerosis, enrolled in a pregnancy study. The CDR3 loop is CASSKRLRGGAIGNTIYF. Written as DNA, the CDR3 is TGTGCCAGTAGTAAGCGCCTCCGTGGGGGCGCGATCGGAAACACCATATATTTT.